The 27 T cell receptor beta chains given below trace back to one sample, sequenced in a study of OX40 agonist ivuxolimab in advanced cancers. The table came from immunoSEQ multiplex PCR; TCRdb's copy has only in-frame clones and leaves some out. The sample shows about 12,000 clones, approximately 87% of them seen only once. This specimen consisted of CD4+ or CD8+ T cells sorted from blood, obtained in a trial of the OX40 agonist ivuxolimab. The origin of the receptors is an adult with an advanced solid tumor such as melanoma, head and neck, liver or kidney cancer.

This chain joins TRBV7-9 and TRBJ2-3; TRBD2 is a possible D gene (7 bases). V lost 6 bases and J 1 base, leaving 11 bases between the germline ends. The CDR3 is 14 amino acids. The germline V gene encodes CDR1 SEHNR and CDR2 FQNEAQ (reference sequence). The CDR3 coding sequence is TGTGCCAGCAGTAGGGGGGGCGGCACAGATACGCAGTATTTT. Translating gives CASSRGGGTDTQYF.

The chain joins TRBV9 to TRBJ1-5, with D unclear. The V end lost 0 bases, the J end lost 1 base, and 8 bases lay between the germline ends. The CDR3 contains 15 residues. Germline V gene lookup returns CDR1 SGDLS and CDR2 YYNGEE. CDR3 sequence reads: CASSVDPGSNQPQHF. Here the CDR3 DNA reads TGTGCCAGCAGCGTAGATCCCGGGAGCAATCAGCCCCAGCATTTT.

The chain carries TRBV11-3 and TRBJ2-3, with D perhaps given as TRBD1 or TRBD2 (6 bases each). V was trimmed by 1 base and J by 2 bases, leaving 19 bases between them. Germline values: CDR1 SGHNT, CDR2 YENEEA. This CDR3 is 18 amino acids long. This chain's CDR3 is CASSLGLSGADLTDTQYF. In nucleotides, the CDR3 is TGTGCCAGCAGCTTAGGCCTTTCGGGGGCGGATCTCACAGATACGCAGTATTTT.

For this clone: At one boundary the junction diverges from the germline segment, which might be a read error. The CDR3 loop reads CASSLDRGTGELFF. The CDR3 region has the DNA TGTGCTAGCAGCTTAGACAGGGGGACCGGGGAGCTGTTTTTT. The V and J genes are TRBV7-7 and TRBJ2-2, with TRBD1 matching 9 bases. CDR3 size: 14 residues. Per germline, CDR1 SSHAT and CDR2 FNYEAQ (reference sequence). Full variable domain (remainder filled in from reference TRBV7-7 and TRBJ2-2): GAGVSQSPRYKVTKRGQDVTLRCDPISSHATLYWYQQALGQGPEFLTYFNYEAQPDKSGLPSDRFSAERPEGSISTLTIQRTEQRDSAMYRCASSLDRGTGELFFGEGSRLTVL.

This clone was detected once. In nucleotides, the CDR3 is TGCAGCGCCCCACTTCCCAATGAGCAGTTCTTC. Translated: CSAPLPNEQFF. The chain carries TRBV29-1 and TRBJ2-1; D is ambiguous. This CDR3 spans 11 amino acids. Germline V gene data show CDR1 as SQVTM and CDR2 as ANQGSEA. The V and J ends lost 7 bases and 6 bases respectively, with 10 bases between them.

The rearrangement uses TRBV4-2 and TRBJ2-3, with D possibly TRBD2 on 5 matching bases. V was shortened by 0 bases and J by 2 bases, with 12 bases between the two germline ends. Germline V gives CDR1 LGHNA, CDR2 YNFKEQ. The CDR3 covers 16 residues. CDR3 nucleotide sequence: TGTGCCAGCAGCCAAGATGGGAACGGGAACACAGATACGCAGTATTTT. This codes for CASSQDGNGNTDTQYF.

The chain combines TRBV18 with TRBJ2-7; D remains unclear. V was shortened by 2 bases and J by 2 bases, with 7 bases between the two germline ends. Germline V CDR1 and CDR2: KGHSH, LQKENI. There are 13 residues in the CDR3. DNA of the CDR3: TGTGCCAGCTCACCAGCGCGAACCTACGAGCAGTACTTC. Residues: CASSPARTYEQYF.

The rearrangement joins TRBV29-1 to TRBJ2-1; D may be TRBD2 (7 bases). Looked up from germline, CDR1 is SQVTM and CDR2 is ANQGSEA. Trimming took off 0 bases at V and 5 bases at J, with 14 bases between the two ends. The CDR3 extends over 15 amino acids. Here the CDR3 DNA reads TGCAGCGTTGAAGATTGGTGGGAGGGGGACAATGAGCAGTTCTTC. Residues: CSVEDWWEGDNEQFF.

This rearrangement joins TRBV6-5 to TRBJ2-5; a weak D match, TRBD2 (5 bases). This CDR3 has 14 amino acids. Germline V gives CDR1 MNHEY, CDR2 SVGAGI. V lost 8 bases and J lost 5, with 18 bases in between. CDR3 protein: CASDKLGPSETQYF. The CDR3 nucleotides read TGTGCCAGCGACAAACTAGGCCCATCGGAGACCCAGTACTTC.

This rearrangement joins TRBV2 to TRBJ1-2, with TRBD1 identical over 9 bases. Germline trimming cut 8 bases from V and 3 bases from J; bases unmatched to any gene: 10. The germline CDR1 and CDR2 sequences are SNHLY and FYNNEI. The CDR3 sequence is 15 residues long. The CDR3 region is CASRLERQGDYGYTF. CDR3 nucleotides: TGTGCCAGCCGGCTTGAGAGACAGGGGGACTATGGCTACACCTTC.

The chain carries TRBV6-5 and TRBJ2-7, with 9 bases identical to TRBD1. CDR3 length: 15 amino acids. After removal of 7 bases from V and 2 bases from J, the junction contained 9 bases not matched to a gene. The germline gives CDR1 MNHEY, CDR2 SVGAGI. The CDR3 DNA sequence: TGTGCCAGCAAAACCGACAGGGGGGTCCCCTACGAGCAGTACTTC. It codes for CASKTDRGVPYEQYF.

This chain uses TRBV6-1 with TRBJ2-1, with 8 bases lining up with TRBD2. V trimming: 2 bases; J trimming: 2 bases; junction bases outside the gene matches: 5. Germline V gene data show CDR1 as MNHNS and CDR2 as SASEGT. The length of the CDR3 is 16 residues. In DNA form, the CDR3 reads TGTGCCAGCAGTGAACGTTTTAGCGGGACCTACAATGAGCAGTTCTTC. It is translated as CASSERFSGTYNEQFF.

The chain joins TRBV2 to TRBJ2-7; possible D gene TRBD1, 5 bases. CDR1 SNHLY and CDR2 FYNNEI come from the germline V gene. This CDR3 is 12 amino acids long. V was trimmed by 10 bases and J by 6 bases, leaving 16 bases between them. The CDR3 DNA reads TGTGCCACCAGACCAGGGCCCCTCGAGCAGTACTTC. It encodes CATRPGPLEQYF.

V usage is TRBV4-2 and J usage is TRBJ2-1, with 9 bases that match TRBD2. Per the germline V gene, CDR1 is LGHNA and CDR2 is YNFKEQ. The CDR3 spans 17 residues. The junction had 8 bases not matched to a gene; V was cut back by 1 base and J by 4 bases. The CDR3 DNA reads as TGTGCCAGCAGCCAAGCACTACGGCGGGAGGGTTACAATGAGCAGTTCTTC. It is translated as CASSQALRREGYNEQFF.

The chain combines TRBV27 with TRBJ1-6; no clear D gene. Germline V gives CDR1 MNHEY, CDR2 SMNVEV (reference sequence). There are 14 residues in the CDR3. Trimming took 3 bases from V and 5 from J, leaving 8 bases between them. CDR3 sequence (DNA): TGTGCCAGCAGTTTTAACCTTCATAATTCACCCCTCCACTTT. Amino acids: CASSFNLHNSPLHF.

The chain combines TRBV7-2 with TRBJ2-3; TRBD2 matches 16 bases. The CDR3 has 18 residues. Germline V gene lookup returns CDR1 SGHTA and CDR2 FQGNSA. The J segment lost 4 bases and the V segment lost 3 bases, leaving 7 bases of the junction unmatched. In DNA, the CDR3 is TGTGCCAGCAGCTTCCTGGGGACTAGCGGGAGGGCCTCAGATACGCAGTATTTT. Amino acid sequence: CASSFLGTSGRASDTQYF.

V gene TRBV19 combines with J gene TRBJ2-7, with D tentatively TRBD1 or TRBD2 (5 bases each). Trimming took 1 base from V and 2 from J, leaving 9 bases between them. The CDR3 covers 14 residues. The V gene's germline CDR1 is LNHDA and CDR2 SQIVND (reference sequence). In DNA form, the CDR3 reads TGTGCCAGTAGTATAGTAGGGGACCCCTACGAGCAGTACTTC. Translating it yields CASSIVGDPYEQYF.

J is TRBJ2-2 and V is TRBV7-2; unclear D gene. This CDR3 comprises 19 residues. The germline V gene encodes CDR1 SGHTA and CDR2 FQGNSA. V was cut by 3 bases and J by 1 base, with 21 bases left in between. The CDR3 loop reads CASSFLDFNFRGNTGELFF. As DNA, the CDR3 is TGTGCCAGCAGCTTTTTAGATTTCAATTTCCGCGGGAACACCGGGGAGCTGTTTTTT.

Remarks on this clone: A read error may produce the germline difference seen at one junction end. The chain carries TRBV7-7 and TRBJ1-1; D is ambiguous. The CDR3 covers 16 residues. Germline lookup yields CDR1 SSHAT and CDR2 FNYEAQ (reference sequence). Here the CDR3 DNA reads TGTGCTAGCAGCCCCCCAGCGGAGCGCGGATTAACTGAAGCTTTCTTT. It yields the protein CASSPPAERGLTEAFF. Combining the CDR3 with reference TRBV7-7 and TRBJ1-1 gives the whole variable domain GAGVSQSPRYKVTKRGQDVTLRCDPISSHATLYWYQQALGQGPEFLTYFNYEAQPDKSGLPSDRFSAERPEGSISTLTIQRTEQRDSAMYRCASSPPAERGLTEAFFGQGTRLTVV.

The chain couples TRBV4-2 to TRBJ2-7; 7 nucleotides line up with TRBD1. Germline values: CDR1 LGHNA, CDR2 YNFKEQ. The V segment lost 3 bases and the J segment 1 base; nucleotides outside the gene matches: 6. There are 15 residues in the CDR3. DNA of the CDR3: TGTGCCAGCAGCCAGGGACAGTCAGCTTCCTACGAGCAGTACTTC. Translating gives CASSQGQSASYEQYF.

The J gene is TRBJ1-4, the V gene TRBV5-1; possibly TRBD1 for D (6 bases). Trimming cost V 5 bases and J 5 bases, with 19 bases left between them. Germline assignment: CDR1 SGHRS and CDR2 YFSETQ. There are 16 residues in the CDR3. CDR3 amino acids: CASREGGSGRNEKLFF. In DNA, the CDR3 is TGCGCCAGCAGGGAGGGGGGTTCAGGCAGAAATGAAAAACTGTTTTTT.

V is TRBV5-1 and J is TRBJ2-5; 9 bases fit TRBD1. The V segment lost 2 bases and the J segment 5 bases; nucleotides outside the gene matches: 7. The CDR3 has 15 amino acids. From germline, CDR1 is SGHRS and CDR2 YFSETQ. The DNA for the CDR3 is TGCGCCAGCAGCTTAACCGGGACAGGGATGGAGACCCAGTACTTC. It codes for CASSLTGTGMETQYF.

V usage is TRBV7-3 and J usage is TRBJ1-3; D gene unclear. The CDR3 is 14 residues long. CDR1 and CDR2 from the germline V gene are SGHTA and FQGTGA. V was trimmed by 4 bases and J by 3 bases, leaving 10 bases between them. CDR3 sequence: CASSSAGGGNTIYF. In DNA form, the CDR3 reads TGTGCCAGCAGCTCCGCAGGAGGTGGAAACACCATATATTTT.

The rearrangement links TRBV9 to TRBJ2-7; D perhaps matches TRBD1 (6 bases). The V and J ends lost 4 bases and 1 base respectively, with 12 bases between them. The CDR3 length is 14 residues. Germline CDR1 SGDLS, CDR2 YYNGEE. CDR3 loop: CASSQGTPSYEQYF. CDR3 DNA: TGTGCCAGCAGCCAAGGGACACCTTCCTACGAGCAGTACTTC.

This chain connects TRBV10-2 to TRBJ2-2, with 9 positions matching TRBD1. The CDR3 loop spans 14 amino acids. Germline assignment: CDR1 WSHSY and CDR2 SAAADI. The V segment lost 6 bases and the J segment 6 bases; nucleotides outside the gene matches: 5. CDR3 residues: CASRRDRASGELFF. Here the CDR3 DNA reads TGCGCCAGCAGGCGGGACAGGGCCTCCGGGGAGCTGTTTTTT.

J is TRBJ1-1 and V is TRBV9; D is unresolved. This CDR3 is built from 13 residues. Germline lookup yields CDR1 SGDLS and CDR2 YYNGEE. V was trimmed by 3 bases and J by 2 bases, leaving 8 bases between them. The CDR3 DNA is TGTGCCAGCAGCGGAGGTACTAACACTGAAGCTTTCTTT. Translated, it gives CASSGGTNTEAFF.

The table lists this clone with a count of one. The chain couples TRBV14 to TRBJ2-2, with TRBD1 matching over 9 bases. The trim removed 0 bases at V and 5 bases at J, leaving 4 bases unmatched. Germline CDR1 reads SGHDN; CDR2 reads FVKESK. This CDR3 is built from 16 residues. The CDR3 DNA reads TGTGCCAGCAGCCAAGACCCCGGGACAGGGACCGGGGAGCTGTTTTTT. Translated, it gives CASSQDPGTGTGELFF.